These 8 T cell receptor beta chains originate from one sample sequenced in a study of OX40 agonist ivuxolimab in advanced cancers. This table comes from immunoSEQ multiplex PCR, and its TCRdb copy is limited to in-frame clones, with some not included. Of approximately 76,000 clones in the sample, about 93% were seen once. Here the sequenced sample was CD4+ or CD8+ T cells sorted from blood, taken in a trial of the OX40 agonist ivuxolimab. The receptors derive from an adult with an advanced solid tumor such as melanoma, head and neck, liver or kidney cancer.

This clone showed up just once. The V gene is TRBV2, the J gene TRBJ1-2; 8 nucleotides match TRBD1. The J segment lost 8 bases and the V segment lost 2 bases, leaving 13 bases of the junction unmatched. This CDR3 contains 16 residues. The germline gives CDR1 SNHLY, CDR2 FYNNEI. The CDR3 is CASSELFPGQGEGYTF. The CDR3 region has the DNA TGTGCCAGCAGTGAACTTTTCCCAGGACAGGGCGAAGGCTACACCTTC.

The chain joins TRBV2 to TRBJ2-7; D could derive from TRBD1 or TRBD2 (5 bases each). V lost 6 bases to trimming and J lost 5 bases, with 11 bases between them. Germline lookup yields CDR1 SNHLY and CDR2 FYNNEI. There are 12 residues in the CDR3. DNA for the CDR3: TGTGCCAGCAGGGGGCCCGGGGACGAGCAGTACTTC. Translated, it gives CASRGPGDEQYF.

This clone showed up just once. The chain uses TRBV9 and TRBJ2-7; TRBD2 aligns across 7 bases. CDR3 size: 18 residues. Germline values: CDR1 SGDLS, CDR2 YYNGEE. Trimming removed 4 bases from V and 6 bases from J; junction bases left unmatched: 22. CDR3 sequence: CASSFSSAAGSGITEQYF. The CDR3 region has the DNA TGTGCCAGCAGCTTCTCATCCGCCGCCGGGAGCGGGATAACCGAGCAGTACTTC.

This rearrangement joins TRBV11-2 to TRBJ2-7; D call uncertain. Germline V CDR1 and CDR2: SGHAT, FQNNGV. V was clipped by 1 base and J by 6 bases, with 10 bases between them. CDR3 size: 13 residues. The CDR3 reads CASSLGDSTEQYF. The DNA for the CDR3 is TGTGCCAGCAGCTTAGGAGATTCGACCGAGCAGTACTTC. Combining the CDR3 with reference TRBV11-2 and TRBJ2-7 gives the whole variable domain EAGVAQSPRYKIIEKRQSVAFWCNPISGHATLYWYQQILGQGPKLLIQFQNNGVVDDSQLPKDRFSAERLKGVDSTLKIQPAKLEDSAVYLCASSLGDSTEQYFGPGTRLTVT.

The chain has TRBV18 and TRBJ2-5; D is ambiguous. Germline V CDR1 and CDR2: KGHSH, LQKENI. The length of the CDR3 is 12 residues. The V end was cut by 3 bases, the J end by 5 bases, with 7 bases between. CDR3 sequence (DNA): TGTGCCAGCTCACCCAAACGGGAGACCCAGTACTTC. It specifies CASSPKRETQYF.

V gene TRBV4-2 combines with J gene TRBJ1-1; D is undetermined. The CDR3 totals 14 residues. Between the trimmed V and J ends, which lost 3 bases and 0 bases, there was a span of 8 bases. Germline values: CDR1 LGHNA, CDR2 YNFKEQ. The CDR3, as DNA: TGTGCCAGCAGCCACCAAGCGGTGAACACTGAAGCTTTCTTT. Translation gives CASSHQAVNTEAFF.

The V call is TRBV27, the J call TRBJ2-1; unclear D gene. V was shortened by 5 bases and J by 2 bases, with 13 bases between the two germline ends. The CDR3 is 15 residues long. The germline V gene has CDR1 MNHEY and CDR2 SMNVEV (reference sequence). The CDR3, as DNA: TGTGCCAGCAGTCCCGCGGTGCGCGCCTACAATGAGCAGTTCTTC. Its translation: CASSPAVRAYNEQFF.

The chain has TRBV5-5 and TRBJ2-7, with D tentatively TRBD2 (5 bases). V was trimmed by 4 bases and J by 5 bases, leaving 16 bases between them. This CDR3 region has 14 residues. Germline V gene sequence: CDR1 SGHKS, CDR2 YYEKEE (reference sequence). Here the CDR3 reads CASSPEAFRDEQYF. CDR3 DNA: TGTGCCAGCAGCCCGGAGGCGTTTCGCGACGAGCAGTACTTC. The full variable domain, completed using reference TRBV5-5 and TRBJ2-7, is DAGVTQSPTHLIKTRGQQVTLRCSPISGHKSVSWYQQVLGQGPQFIFQYYEKEERGRGNFPDRFSARQFPNYSSELNVNALLLGDSALYLCASSPEAFRDEQYFGPGTRLTVT.